The entry below describes one TCR beta chain. Its antigen specificity is not known. No base quality information exists; no much larger clone differs at one position. V and J are truncated by 4 bases and 6 bases respectively, leaving an intervening sequence of 12 bases. CDR1 and CDR2 are drawn from the germline V gene: SGHDN, FVKESK. From the cysteine through the phenylalanine, the CDR3 covers 13 amino acids. The retained sequence is limited to the CDR3, 39 bases, with the frame set at the first base. The record originates from a study of shared clonotypes between healthy human individuals (TCRdb year 2020). Regarding the complete study: A couple of women and a few men aged 18 to 49 years were included in the cohort. Each donor's leukapheresis produced roughly between roughly 0.94 and 9.5 billion PBMCs. Different laboratories and diverse techniques were used to prepare libraries and sequence TCR repertoires, to increase sequencing depth and limit assay-specific biases. The study deeply sequenced blood TCR repertoires of roughly five healthy adults to estimate repertoire size and the extent of clonotype sharing between individuals. Per donor, three plates each were used for CD4 naive and CD4 memory, two for CD8 naive, and one for CD8 memory. What the research found in general, with its limitations: Incomplete sequencing was indicated by rarefaction of sorted-subset datasets, despite the large sequencing depth. Higher generation probabilities were observed for clonotypes shared by all four sorted-subset donors than for non-shared clonotypes. The small number of donors limited the genetic and exposure-history diversity represented. Based on pairwise subsampling, the degree of clonotype sharing among donors was expected to be affected by sequencing depth. Estimated clonotype richness was generally larger for naive than for memory subsets. Sharing across a handful of donors was observed for approximately 5% of naive CD4, over 3% of naive CD8, over 2% of memory CD4, and around 0.4% of memory CD8 clonotypes. Sampling was restricted to blood, and TCR repertoires in tissue are likely to differ from TCR repertoires in blood.

TCR CDR3 regions were amplified from genomic DNA by multiplex PCR using the deep immunoSEQ assay. Genomic DNA extracted from each cell subset was distributed evenly over all wells of several immunoSEQ 96-well plates, and each plate served as one replicate. Each replicate PCR for sorted subsets received about 0.2 ug genomic DNA, equal to roughly 33,000 T cell genomes. Purified libraries were quantified with a Qubit 3.0 fluorometer, sized on a Bioanalyzer 2100, and re-quantified with the KAPA Library Quantification kit. Each immunoSEQ 96-well plate was sequenced on its own single-read 150-cycle Illumina NextSeq 550 flow cell. In the authors' own workflow: Because the immunoSEQ output held only junctional sequences and lacked quality scores, the filtering could not match the filtering applied to full-length reads. Sequences were annotated with PyIR, a Python wrapper for IgBLAST v1.9, using IMGT germline references to assign V/J genes and CDR3. Reads were filtered out if the reads had weak V/J assignments (E-value above 1e-6), no CDR3, stop codons, out-of-frame junctions, or ambiguous translated residues. V3J clonotypes were defined as sequences sharing an identical inferred V gene, J gene, and CDR3 amino acid sequence. Percentage overlap between repertoires was computed as shared unique clonotypes divided by the size of the smaller repertoire. Repertoire richness was assessed with RTK rarefaction, the Chao1 estimator, and Recon v2.1 estimates of unobserved clonotypes. Generation probabilities were computed with OLGA for all TCRbeta clonotypes obtained by the gDNA method from a handful of donors. TCRdb re-hosts the immuneACCESS table, in-frame sequences only. Its copies lack some clones; in the studies checked, an unresolved V gene accounts for under half of them, and the cause for the rest is not known. That table furnishes V, J and clone size, whereas the DNA furnished D and trimming. The sample records 2 million to 2.5 million clones, approximately 93% of which are singletons. Of the sample, 0.3% to 0.4% is held by the ten largest clones.

The donors were healthy, HIV-negative adults who had no recently reported acute infections or vaccinations. Every donor was a Caucasian adult residing in Nashville, Tennessee, USA. CD4+ T cells were enriched through magnetic negative selection, after which naive cells were positively selected on CD45RA and the remaining negative fraction served as the memory subset. Blood was collected by leukapheresis, and PBMCs were isolated by Ficoll-Histopaque density gradient centrifugation and then cryopreserved in liquid nitrogen vapor phase. Analytical flow cytometry was used to check the purity and quantity of each magnetically sorted T cell population. Genomic DNA was isolated from each sorted fraction and quantified by UV absorbance on a Nanodrop 2000c.

The source material was naive CD4+ T cells from PBMCs. The sample's cell subset or site label, in plain terms: CD45RA+ positively selected. This chain joins TRBV14 to TRBJ1-2, with TRBD1 as a weak D call on 6 bases. The TCR comes from a man between 18 and 35 years old in good health. Some clones in this sample may be carry-over from other donors' samples. The CDR3: CASSRTNRDGYTF. The nucleotides read TGTGCCAGCAGCCGGACAAACAGGGATGGCTACACCTTC.